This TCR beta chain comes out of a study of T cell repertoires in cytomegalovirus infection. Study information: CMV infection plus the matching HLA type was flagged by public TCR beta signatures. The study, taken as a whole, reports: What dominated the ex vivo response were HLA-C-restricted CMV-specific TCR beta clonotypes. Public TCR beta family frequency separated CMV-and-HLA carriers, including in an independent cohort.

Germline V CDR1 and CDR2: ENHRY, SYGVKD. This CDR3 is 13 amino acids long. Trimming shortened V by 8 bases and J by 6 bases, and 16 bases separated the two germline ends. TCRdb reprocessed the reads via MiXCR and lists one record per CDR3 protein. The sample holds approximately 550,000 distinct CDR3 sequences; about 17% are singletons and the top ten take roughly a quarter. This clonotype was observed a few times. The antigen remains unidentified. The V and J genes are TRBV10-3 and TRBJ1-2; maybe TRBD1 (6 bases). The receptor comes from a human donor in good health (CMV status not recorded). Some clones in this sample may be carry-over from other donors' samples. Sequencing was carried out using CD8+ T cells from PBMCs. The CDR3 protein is CAISVQGWDGYTF. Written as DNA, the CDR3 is TGTGCCATCTCAGTTCAGGGGTGGGATGGCTACACCTTC.